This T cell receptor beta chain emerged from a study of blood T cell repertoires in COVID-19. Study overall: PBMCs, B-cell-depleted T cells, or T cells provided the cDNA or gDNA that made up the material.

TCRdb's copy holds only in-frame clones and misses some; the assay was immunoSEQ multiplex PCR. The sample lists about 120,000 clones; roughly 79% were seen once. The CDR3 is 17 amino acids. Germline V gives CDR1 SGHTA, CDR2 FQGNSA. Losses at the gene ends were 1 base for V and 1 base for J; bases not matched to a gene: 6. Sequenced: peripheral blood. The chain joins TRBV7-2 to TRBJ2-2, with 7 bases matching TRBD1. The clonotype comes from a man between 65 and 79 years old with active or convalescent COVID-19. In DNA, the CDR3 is TGTGCCAGCAGCTTAGTATTCGGGACAGAGAACACCGGGGAGCTGTTTTTT. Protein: CASSLVFGTENTGELFF.